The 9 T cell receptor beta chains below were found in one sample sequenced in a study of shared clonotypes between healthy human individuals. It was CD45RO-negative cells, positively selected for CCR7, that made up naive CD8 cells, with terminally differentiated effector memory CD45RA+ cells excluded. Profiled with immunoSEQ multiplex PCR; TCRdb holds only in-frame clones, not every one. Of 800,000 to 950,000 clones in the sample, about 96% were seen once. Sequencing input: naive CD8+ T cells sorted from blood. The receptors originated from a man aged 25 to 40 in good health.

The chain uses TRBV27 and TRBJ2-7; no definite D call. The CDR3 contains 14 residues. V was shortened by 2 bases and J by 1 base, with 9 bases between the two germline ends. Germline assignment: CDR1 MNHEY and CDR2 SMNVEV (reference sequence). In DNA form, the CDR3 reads TGTGCCAGCAGTTTAAGCGCACCGTCCTACGAGCAGTACTTC. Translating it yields CASSLSAPSYEQYF.

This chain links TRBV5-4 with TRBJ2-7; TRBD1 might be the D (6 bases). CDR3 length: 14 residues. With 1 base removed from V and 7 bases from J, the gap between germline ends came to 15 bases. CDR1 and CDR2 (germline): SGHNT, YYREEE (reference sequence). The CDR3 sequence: CASSLWDTAGEQYF. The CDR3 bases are TGTGCCAGCAGCTTGTGGGACACGGCGGGTGAGCAGTACTTC.

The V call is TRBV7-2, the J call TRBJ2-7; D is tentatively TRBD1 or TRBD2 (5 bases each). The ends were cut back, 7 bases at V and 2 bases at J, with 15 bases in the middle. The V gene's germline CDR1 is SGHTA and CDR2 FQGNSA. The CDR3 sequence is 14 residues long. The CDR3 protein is CASTDEGTTYEQYF. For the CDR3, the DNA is TGTGCCAGCACCGATGAGGGGACCACCTACGAGCAGTACTTC.

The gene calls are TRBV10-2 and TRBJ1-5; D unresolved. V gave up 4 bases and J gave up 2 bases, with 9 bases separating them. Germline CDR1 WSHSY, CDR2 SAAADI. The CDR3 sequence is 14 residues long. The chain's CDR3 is CASSGRIGNQPQHF. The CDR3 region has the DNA TGCGCCAGCAGTGGGCGGATCGGCAATCAGCCCCAGCATTTT.

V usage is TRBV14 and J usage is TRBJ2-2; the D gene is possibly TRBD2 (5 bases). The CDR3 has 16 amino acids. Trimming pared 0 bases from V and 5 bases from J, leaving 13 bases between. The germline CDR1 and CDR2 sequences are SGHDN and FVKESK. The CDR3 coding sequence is TGTGCCAGCAGCCAAGATATGAGGGTTTATACCGGGGAGCTGTTTTTT. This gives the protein CASSQDMRVYTGELFF.

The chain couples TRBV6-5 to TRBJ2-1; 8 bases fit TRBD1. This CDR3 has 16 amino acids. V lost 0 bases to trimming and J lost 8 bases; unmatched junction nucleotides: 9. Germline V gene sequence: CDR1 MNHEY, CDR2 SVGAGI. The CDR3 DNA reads TGTGCCAGCAGTTACTCCTTAGGGGACAGGCAGGATGAGCAGTTCTTC. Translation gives CASSYSLGDRQDEQFF.

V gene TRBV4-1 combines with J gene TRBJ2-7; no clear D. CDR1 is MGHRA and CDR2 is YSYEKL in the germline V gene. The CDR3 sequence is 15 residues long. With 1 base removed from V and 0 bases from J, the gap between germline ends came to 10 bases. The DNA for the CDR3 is TGCGCCAGCAGCCAAGCCGGCACGAACTCCTACGAGCAGTACTTC. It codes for CASSQAGTNSYEQYF.

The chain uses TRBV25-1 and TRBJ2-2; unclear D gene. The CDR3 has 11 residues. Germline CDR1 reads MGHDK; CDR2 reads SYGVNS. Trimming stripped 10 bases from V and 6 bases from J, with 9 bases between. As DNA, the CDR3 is TGTGCCACATCGTTGGCCGGGGAGCTGTTTTTT. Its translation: CATSLAGELFF.

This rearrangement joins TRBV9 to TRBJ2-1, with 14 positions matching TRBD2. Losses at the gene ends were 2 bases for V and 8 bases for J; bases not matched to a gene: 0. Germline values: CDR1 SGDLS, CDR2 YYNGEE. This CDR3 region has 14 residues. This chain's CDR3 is CASSVTSGRDEQFF. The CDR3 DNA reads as TGTGCCAGCAGCGTGACTAGCGGGAGGGATGAGCAGTTCTTC.